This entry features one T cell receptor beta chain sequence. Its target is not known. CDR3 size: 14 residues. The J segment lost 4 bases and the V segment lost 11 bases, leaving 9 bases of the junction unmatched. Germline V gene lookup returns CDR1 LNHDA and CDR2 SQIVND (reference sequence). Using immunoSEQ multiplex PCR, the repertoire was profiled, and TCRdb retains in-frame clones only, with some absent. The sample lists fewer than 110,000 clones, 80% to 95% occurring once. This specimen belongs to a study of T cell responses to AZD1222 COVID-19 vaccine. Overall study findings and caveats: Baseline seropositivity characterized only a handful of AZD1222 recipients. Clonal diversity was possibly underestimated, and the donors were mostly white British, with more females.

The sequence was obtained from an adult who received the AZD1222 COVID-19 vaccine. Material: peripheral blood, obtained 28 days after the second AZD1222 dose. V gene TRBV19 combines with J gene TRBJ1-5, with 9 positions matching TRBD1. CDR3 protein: CACEDRGENQPQHF. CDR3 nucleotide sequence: TGTGCCTGCGAGGACAGGGGCGAGAATCAGCCCCAGCATTTT.